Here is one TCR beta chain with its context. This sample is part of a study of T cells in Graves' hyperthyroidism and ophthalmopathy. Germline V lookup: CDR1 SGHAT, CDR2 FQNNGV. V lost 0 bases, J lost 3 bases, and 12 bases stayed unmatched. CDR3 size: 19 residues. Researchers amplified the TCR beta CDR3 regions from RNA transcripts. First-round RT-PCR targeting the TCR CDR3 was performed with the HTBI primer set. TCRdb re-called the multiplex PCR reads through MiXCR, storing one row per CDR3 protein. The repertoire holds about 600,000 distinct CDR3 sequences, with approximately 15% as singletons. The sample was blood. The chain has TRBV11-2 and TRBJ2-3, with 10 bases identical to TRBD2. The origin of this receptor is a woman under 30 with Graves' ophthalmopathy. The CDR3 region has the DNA TGTGCCAGCAGCTTAGAAGGGAGGCTAGCGGGAGTTTTGACAGATACGCAGTATTTT. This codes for CASSLEGRLAGVLTDTQYF.